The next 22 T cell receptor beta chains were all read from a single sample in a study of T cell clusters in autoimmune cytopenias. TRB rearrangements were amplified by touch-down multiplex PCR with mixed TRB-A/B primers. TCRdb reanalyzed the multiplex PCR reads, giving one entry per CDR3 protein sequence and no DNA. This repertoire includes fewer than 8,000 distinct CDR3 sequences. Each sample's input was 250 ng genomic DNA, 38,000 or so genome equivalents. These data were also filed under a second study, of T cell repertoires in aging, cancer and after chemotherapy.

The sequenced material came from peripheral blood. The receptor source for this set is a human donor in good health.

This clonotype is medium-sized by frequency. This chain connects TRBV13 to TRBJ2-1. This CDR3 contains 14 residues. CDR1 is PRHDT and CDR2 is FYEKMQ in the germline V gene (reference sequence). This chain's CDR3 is CASSLVAWNNEQFF. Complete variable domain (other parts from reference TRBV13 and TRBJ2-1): AAGVIQSPRHLIKEKRETATLKCYPIPRHDTVYWYQQGPGQDPQFLISFYEKMQSDKGSIPDRFSAQQFSDYHSELNMSSLELGDSALYFCASSLVAWNNEQFFGPGTRLTVL.

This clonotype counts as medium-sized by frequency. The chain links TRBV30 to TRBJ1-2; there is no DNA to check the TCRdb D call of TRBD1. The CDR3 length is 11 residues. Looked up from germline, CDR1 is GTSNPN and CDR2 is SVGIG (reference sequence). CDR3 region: CAWQGAGGYTF.

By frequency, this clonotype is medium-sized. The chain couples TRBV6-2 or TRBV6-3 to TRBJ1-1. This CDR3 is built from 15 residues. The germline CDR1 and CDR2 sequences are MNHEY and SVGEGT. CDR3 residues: CASSYRSPGNTEAFF.

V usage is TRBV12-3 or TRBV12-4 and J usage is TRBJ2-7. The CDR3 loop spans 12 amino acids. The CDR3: CASSSPLLEQYF.

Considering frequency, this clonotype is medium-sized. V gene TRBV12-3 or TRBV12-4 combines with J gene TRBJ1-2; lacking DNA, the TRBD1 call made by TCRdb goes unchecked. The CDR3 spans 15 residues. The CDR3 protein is CASSSLDRGRDGYTF.

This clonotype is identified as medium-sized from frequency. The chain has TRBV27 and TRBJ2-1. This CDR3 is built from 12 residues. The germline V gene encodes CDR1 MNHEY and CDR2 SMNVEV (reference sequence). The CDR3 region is CASSLLGAEQFF.

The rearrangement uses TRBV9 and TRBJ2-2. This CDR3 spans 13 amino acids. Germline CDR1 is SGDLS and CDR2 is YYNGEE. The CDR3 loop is CVSSVGGTGELFF. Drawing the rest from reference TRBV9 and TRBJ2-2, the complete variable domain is DSGVTQTPKHLITATGQRVTLRCSPRSGDLSVYWYQQSLDQGLQFLIQYYNGEERAKGNILERFSAQQFPDLHSELNLSSLELGDSALYFCVSSVGGTGELFFGEGSRLTVL.

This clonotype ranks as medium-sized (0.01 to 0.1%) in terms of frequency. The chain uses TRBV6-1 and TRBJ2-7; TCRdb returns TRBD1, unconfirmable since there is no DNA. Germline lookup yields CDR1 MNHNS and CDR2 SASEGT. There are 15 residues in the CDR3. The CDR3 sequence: CASRPGTSITYEQYF.

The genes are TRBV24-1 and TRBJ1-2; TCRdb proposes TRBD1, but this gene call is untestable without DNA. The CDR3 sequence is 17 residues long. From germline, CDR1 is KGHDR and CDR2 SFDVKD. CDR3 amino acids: CATSDPRQGALFNGYTF.

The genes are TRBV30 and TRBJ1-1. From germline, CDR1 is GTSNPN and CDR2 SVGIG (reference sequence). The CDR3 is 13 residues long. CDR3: CARRETLSTEAFF.

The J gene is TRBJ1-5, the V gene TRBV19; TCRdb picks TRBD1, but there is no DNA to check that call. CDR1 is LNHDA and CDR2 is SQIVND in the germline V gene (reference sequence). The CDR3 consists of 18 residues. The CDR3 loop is CASSKAPIQGYSNQPQHF.

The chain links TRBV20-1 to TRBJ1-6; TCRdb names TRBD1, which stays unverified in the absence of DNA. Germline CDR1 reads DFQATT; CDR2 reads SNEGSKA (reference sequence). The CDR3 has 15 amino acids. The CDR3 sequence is CSSPGGSSYNSPLHF.

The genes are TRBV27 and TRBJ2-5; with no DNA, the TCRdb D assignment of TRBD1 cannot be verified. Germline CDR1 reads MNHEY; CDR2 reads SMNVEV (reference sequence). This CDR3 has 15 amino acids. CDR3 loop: CASSGRGQGRETQYF.

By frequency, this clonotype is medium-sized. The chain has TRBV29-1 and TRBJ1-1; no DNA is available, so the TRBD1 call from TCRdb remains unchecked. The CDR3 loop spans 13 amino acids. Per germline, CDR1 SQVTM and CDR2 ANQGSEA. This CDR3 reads CSVESGLGTEAFF.

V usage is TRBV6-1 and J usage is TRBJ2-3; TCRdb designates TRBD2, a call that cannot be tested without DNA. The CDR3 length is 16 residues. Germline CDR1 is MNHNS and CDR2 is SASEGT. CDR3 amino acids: CASSYGASGGSDTQYF.

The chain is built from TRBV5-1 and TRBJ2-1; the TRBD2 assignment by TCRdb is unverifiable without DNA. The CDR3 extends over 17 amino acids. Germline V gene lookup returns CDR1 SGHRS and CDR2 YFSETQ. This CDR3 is CASSPGTTPGGINEQFF.

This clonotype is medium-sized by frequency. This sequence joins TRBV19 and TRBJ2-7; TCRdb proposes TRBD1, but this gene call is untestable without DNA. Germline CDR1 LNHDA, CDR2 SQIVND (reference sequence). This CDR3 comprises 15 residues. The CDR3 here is CASSATASTDYEQYF.

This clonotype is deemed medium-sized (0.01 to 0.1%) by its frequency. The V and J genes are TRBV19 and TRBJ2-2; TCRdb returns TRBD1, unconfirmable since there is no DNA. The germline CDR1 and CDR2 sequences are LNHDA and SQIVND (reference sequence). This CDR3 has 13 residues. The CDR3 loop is CASSGTGTGELFF.

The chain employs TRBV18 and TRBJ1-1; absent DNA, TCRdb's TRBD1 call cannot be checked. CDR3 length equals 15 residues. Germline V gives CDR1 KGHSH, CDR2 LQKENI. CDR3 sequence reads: CASSLNRGRSTEAFF. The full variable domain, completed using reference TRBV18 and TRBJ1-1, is NAGVMQNPRHLVRRRGQEARLRCSPMKGHSHVYWYRQLPEEGLKFMVYLQKENIIDESGMPKERFSAEFPKEGPSILRIQQVVRGDSAAYFCASSLNRGRSTEAFFGQGTRLTVV.

CDR3 in amino acids: CASSRGTADTDTQYF. The genes are TRBV5-8 and TRBJ2-3; TCRdb lists TRBD2, though no DNA is available to test this call. CDR3 size: 15 residues. Germline V CDR1 and CDR2: SGHTS, YDEGEE.

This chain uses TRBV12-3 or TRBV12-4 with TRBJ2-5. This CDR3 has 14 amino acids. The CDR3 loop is CASSLNSWEETQYF.

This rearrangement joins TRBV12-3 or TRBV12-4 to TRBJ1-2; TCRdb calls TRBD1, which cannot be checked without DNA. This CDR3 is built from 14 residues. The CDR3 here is CASTPTAGFYGYTF.